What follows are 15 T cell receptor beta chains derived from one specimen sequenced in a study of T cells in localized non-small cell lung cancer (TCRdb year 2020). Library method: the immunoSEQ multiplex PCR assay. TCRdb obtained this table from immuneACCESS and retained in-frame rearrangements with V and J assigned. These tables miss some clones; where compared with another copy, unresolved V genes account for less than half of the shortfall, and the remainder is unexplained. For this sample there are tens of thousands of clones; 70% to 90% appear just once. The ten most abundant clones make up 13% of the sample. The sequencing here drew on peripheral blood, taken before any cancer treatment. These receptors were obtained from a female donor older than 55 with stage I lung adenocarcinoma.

The chain's CDR3 is CSVEMALATEAFF. The CDR3 bases are TGCAGCGTTGAAATGGCTCTGGCGACTGAAGCTTTCTTT. The V call is TRBV29-1, the J call TRBJ1-1, with D unclear. The CDR3 runs 13 residues. Germline CDR1 SQVTM, CDR2 ANQGSEA. Trimming stripped 2 bases from V and 5 bases from J, with 12 bases between. Using reference TRBV29-1 and TRBJ1-1 for the parts outside the CDR3, the full variable domain is SAVISQKPSRDICQRGTSLTIQCQVDSQVTMMFWYRQQPGQSLTLIATANQGSEATYESGFVIDKFPISRPNLTFSTLTVSNMSPEDSSIYLCSVEMALATEAFFGQGTRLTVV.

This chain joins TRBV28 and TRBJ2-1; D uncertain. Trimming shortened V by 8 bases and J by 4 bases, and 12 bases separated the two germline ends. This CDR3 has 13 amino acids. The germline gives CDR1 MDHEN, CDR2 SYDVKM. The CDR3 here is CASQMMGYNEQFF. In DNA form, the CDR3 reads TGTGCCAGCCAAATGATGGGTTACAATGAGCAGTTCTTC.

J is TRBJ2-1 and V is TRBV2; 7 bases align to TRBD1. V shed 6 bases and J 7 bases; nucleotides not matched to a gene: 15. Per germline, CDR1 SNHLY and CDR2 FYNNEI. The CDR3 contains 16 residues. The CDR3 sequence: CASRRFTSDRENEQFF. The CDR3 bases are TGTGCCAGCAGACGATTTACCAGCGACAGGGAGAATGAGCAGTTCTTC.

CDR3 in amino acids: CASSLVASGGTDTQYF. The CDR3 bases are TGTGCCAGCAGCTTGGTGGCTAGCGGGGGGACAGATACGCAGTATTTT. The V gene is TRBV5-4, the J gene TRBJ2-3; TRBD2 matches at 11 bases. The junction had 3 bases not matched to a gene; V was cut back by 0 bases and J by 3 bases. The germline CDR1 and CDR2 sequences are SGHNT and YYREEE (reference sequence). This CDR3 spans 16 amino acids.

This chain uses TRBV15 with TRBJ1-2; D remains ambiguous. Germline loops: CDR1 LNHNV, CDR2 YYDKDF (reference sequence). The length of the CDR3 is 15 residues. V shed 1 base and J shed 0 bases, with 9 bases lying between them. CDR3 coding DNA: TGTGCCACCAGCAGAGGAGGACCGGCTAACTATGGCTACACCTTC. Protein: CATSRGGPANYGYTF.

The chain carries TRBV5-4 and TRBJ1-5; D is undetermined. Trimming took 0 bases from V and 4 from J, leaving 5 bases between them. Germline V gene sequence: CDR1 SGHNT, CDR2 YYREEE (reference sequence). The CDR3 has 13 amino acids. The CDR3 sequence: CASSLAGNQPQHF. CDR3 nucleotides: TGTGCCAGCAGCTTGGCGGGGAATCAGCCCCAGCATTTT. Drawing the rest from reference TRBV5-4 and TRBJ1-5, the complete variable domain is ETGVTQSPTHLIKTRGQQVTLRCSSQSGHNTVSWYQQALGQGPQFIFQYYREEENGRGNFPPRFSGLQFPNYSSELNVNALELDDSALYLCASSLAGNQPQHFGDGTRLSIL.

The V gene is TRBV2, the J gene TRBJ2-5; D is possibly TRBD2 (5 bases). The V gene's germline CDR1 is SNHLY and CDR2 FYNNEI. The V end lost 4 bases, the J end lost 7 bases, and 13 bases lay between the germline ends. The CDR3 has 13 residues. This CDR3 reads CASSAEGTGTQYF. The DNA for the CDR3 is TGTGCCAGCAGTGCTGAGGGCACGGGGACCCAGTACTTC.

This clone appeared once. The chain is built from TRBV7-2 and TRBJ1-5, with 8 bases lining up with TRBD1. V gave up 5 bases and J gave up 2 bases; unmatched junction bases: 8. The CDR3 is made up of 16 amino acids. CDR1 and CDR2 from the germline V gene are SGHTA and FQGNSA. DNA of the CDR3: TGTGCCAGCAGCCTGCGGACAGGGTCAGGCAATCAGCCCCAGCATTTT. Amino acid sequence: CASSLRTGSGNQPQHF.

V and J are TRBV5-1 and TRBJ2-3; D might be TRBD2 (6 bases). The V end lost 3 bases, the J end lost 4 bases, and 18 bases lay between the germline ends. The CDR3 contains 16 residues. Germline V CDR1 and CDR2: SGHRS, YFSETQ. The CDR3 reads CASSYGPGGGADTQYF. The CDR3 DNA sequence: TGCGCCAGCAGCTACGGACCGGGCGGCGGGGCAGATACGCAGTATTTT.

The CDR3 bases are TGTGCCAGCAGCTTGGCAGGGGTCTACACTGAAGCTTTCTTT. The encoded protein is CASSLAGVYTEAFF. This chain connects TRBV11-3 to TRBJ1-1, with D maybe TRBD1 (6 bases). Between the trimmed V and J ends, which lost 3 bases and 3 bases, there was a span of 11 bases. Looked up from germline, CDR1 is SGHNT and CDR2 is YENEEA. The CDR3 is 14 residues long. Full variable domain (rest looked up from reference TRBV11-3 and TRBJ1-1): EAGVVQSPRYKIIEKKQPVAFWCNPISGHNTLYWYLQNLGQGPELLIRYENEEAVDDSQLPKDRFSAERLKGVDSTLKIQPAELGDSAVYLCASSLAGVYTEAFFGQGTRLTVV.

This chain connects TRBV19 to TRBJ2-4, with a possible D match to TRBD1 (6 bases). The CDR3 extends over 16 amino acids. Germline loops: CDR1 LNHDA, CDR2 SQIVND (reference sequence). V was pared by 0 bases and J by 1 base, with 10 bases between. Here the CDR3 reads CASSIETGGAKNIQYF. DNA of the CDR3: TGTGCCAGTAGTATAGAGACAGGTGGGGCCAAAAACATTCAGTACTTC.

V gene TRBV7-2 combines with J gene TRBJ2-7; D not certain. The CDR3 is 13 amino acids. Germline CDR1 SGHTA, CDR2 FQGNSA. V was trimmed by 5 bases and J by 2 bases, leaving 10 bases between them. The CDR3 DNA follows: TGTGCCAGCAGCCGCGGACCGACCTACGAGCAGTACTTC. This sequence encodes CASSRGPTYEQYF.

CDR3: CASSLLLAGAYTGELFF. As DNA, the CDR3 is TGTGCCAGCAGCCTACTACTAGCGGGGGCCTACACCGGGGAGCTGTTTTTT. The chain recombines TRBV9 with TRBJ2-2; 11 nucleotides line up with TRBD2. The CDR3 length is 17 residues. CDR1 and CDR2 (germline): SGDLS, YYNGEE. The trim removed 4 bases at V and 3 bases at J, leaving 8 bases unmatched.

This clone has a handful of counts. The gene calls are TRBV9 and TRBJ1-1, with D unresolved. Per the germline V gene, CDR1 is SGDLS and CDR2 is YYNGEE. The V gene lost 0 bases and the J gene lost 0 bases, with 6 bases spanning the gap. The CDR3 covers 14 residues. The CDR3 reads CASSVATMNTEAFF. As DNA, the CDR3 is TGTGCCAGCAGCGTAGCTACCATGAACACTGAAGCTTTCTTT. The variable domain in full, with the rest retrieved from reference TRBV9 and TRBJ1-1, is DSGVTQTPKHLITATGQRVTLRCSPRSGDLSVYWYQQSLDQGLQFLIQYYNGEERAKGNILERFSAQQFPDLHSELNLSSLELGDSALYFCASSVATMNTEAFFGQGTRLTVV.

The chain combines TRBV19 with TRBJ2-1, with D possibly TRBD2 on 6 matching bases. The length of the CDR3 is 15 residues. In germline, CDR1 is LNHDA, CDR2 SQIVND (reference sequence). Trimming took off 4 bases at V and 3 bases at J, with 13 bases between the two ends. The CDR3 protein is CASSTGTGDYNEQFF. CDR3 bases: TGTGCCAGTAGTACTGGGACGGGAGACTACAATGAGCAGTTCTTC.